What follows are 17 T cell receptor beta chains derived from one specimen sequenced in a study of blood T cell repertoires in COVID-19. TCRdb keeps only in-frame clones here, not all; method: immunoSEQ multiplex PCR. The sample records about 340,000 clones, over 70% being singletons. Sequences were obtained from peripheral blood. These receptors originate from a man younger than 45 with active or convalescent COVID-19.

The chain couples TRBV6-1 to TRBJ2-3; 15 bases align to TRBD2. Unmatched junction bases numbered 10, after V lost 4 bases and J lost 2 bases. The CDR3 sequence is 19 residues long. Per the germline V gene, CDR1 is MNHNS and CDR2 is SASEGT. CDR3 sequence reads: CASSAEGLAGGPPTDTQYF. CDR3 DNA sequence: TGTGCCAGCAGTGCAGAAGGACTAGCGGGAGGGCCCCCCACAGATACGCAGTATTTT.

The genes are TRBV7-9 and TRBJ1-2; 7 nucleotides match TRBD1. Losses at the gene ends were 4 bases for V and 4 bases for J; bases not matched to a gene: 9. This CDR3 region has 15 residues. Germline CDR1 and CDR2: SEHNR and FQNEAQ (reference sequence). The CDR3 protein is CASSSLTGVGYGYTF. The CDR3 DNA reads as TGTGCCAGCAGCTCGCTTACAGGGGTTGGCTATGGCTACACCTTC.

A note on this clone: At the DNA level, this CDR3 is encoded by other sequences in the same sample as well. As DNA, the CDR3 is TGTGCCAGCAGCGTAAACCCGGGGGGAGATACGCAGTATTTT. Amino acids: CASSVNPGGDTQYF. The rearrangement joins TRBV9 to TRBJ2-3, with 7 nucleotides matching TRBD2. CDR1 is SGDLS and CDR2 is YYNGEE in the germline V gene. This CDR3 spans 14 amino acids. V trimming: 1 base; J trimming: 5 bases; junction bases outside the gene matches: 4.

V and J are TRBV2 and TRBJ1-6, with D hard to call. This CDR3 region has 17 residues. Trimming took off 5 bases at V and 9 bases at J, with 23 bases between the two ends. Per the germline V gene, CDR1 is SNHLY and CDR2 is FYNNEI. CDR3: CASSPMNAGSISSPLHF. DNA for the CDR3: TGTGCCAGCAGTCCAATGAACGCCGGGTCCATCTCTTCACCCCTCCACTTT.

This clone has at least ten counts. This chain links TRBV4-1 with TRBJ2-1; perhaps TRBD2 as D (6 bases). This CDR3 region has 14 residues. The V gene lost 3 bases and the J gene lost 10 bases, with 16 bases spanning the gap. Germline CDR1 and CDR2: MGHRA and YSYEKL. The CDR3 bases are TGCGCCAGCAGCCAGACCTTGGGGACTCAAGAGCAGTTCTTC. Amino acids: CASSQTLGTQEQFF.

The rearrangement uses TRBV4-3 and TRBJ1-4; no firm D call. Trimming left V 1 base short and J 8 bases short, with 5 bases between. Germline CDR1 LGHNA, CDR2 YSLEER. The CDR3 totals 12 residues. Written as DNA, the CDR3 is TGCGCCAGCAGCCAAGTGAGCGAAAAACTGTTTTTT. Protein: CASSQVSEKLFF.

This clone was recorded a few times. The CDR3 loop reads CASSPISPGQGNGYTF. DNA for the CDR3: TGTGCCAGCTCACCCATCTCCCCCGGACAGGGCAACGGCTACACCTTC. J is TRBJ1-2 and V is TRBV18, with 8 bases lining up with TRBD1. CDR1 and CDR2 from the germline V gene are KGHSH and LQKENI. This CDR3 region has 16 residues. V trimming: 3 bases; J trimming: 8 bases; junction bases outside the gene matches: 14.

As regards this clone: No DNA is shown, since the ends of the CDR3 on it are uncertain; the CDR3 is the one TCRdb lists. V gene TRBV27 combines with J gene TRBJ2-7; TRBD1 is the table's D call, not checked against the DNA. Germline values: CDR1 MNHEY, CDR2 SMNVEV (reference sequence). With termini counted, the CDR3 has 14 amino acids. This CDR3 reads CASSFGPGRYEQYF.

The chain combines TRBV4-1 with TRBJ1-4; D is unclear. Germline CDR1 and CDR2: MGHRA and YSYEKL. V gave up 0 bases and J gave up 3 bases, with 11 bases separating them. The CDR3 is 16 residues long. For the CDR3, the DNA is TGCGCCAGCAGCCAAGATCGGGATCCTGCTAATGAAAAACTGTTTTTT. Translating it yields CASSQDRDPANEKLFF.

This chain's CDR3 is CASSISPSTDTQYF. The CDR3 DNA sequence: TGTGCCAGTAGTATCTCCCCTAGCACAGATACGCAGTATTTT. The J gene is TRBJ2-3, the V gene TRBV19, with no clear D. The CDR3 extends over 14 amino acids. Germline CDR1 is LNHDA and CDR2 is SQIVND (reference sequence). The germline V and J ends were trimmed by 3 bases and 0 bases, with 7 bases remaining between them.

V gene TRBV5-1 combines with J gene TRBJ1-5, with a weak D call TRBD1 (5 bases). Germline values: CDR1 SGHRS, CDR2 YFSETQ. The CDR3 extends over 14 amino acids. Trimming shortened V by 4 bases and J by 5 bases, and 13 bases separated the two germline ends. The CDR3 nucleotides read TGCGCCAGCAGCCCTTTCCAGGGTGATCAGCCCCAGCATTTT. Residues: CASSPFQGDQPQHF.

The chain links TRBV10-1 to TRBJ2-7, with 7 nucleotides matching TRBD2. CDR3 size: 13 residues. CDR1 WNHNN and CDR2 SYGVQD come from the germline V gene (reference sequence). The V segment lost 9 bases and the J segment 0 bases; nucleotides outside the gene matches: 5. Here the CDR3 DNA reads TGCGCCAGGAAAGCGGGGATCTCCTACGAGCAGTACTTC. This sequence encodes CARKAGISYEQYF.

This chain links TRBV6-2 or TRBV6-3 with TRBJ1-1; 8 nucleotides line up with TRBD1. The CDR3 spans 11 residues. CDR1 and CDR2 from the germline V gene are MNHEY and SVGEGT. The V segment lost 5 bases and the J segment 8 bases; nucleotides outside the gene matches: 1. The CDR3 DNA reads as TGTGCCAGCAGTCAGGGGGCCGAAGCTTTCTTT. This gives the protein CASSQGAEAFF.

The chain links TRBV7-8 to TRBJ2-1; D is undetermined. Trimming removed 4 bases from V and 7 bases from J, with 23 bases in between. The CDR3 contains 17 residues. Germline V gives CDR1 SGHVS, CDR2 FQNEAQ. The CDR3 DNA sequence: TGTGCCAGCAGCTCCAAAAATAGAATTCCCGTCCTGAATGAGCAGTTCTTC. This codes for CASSSKNRIPVLNEQFF.

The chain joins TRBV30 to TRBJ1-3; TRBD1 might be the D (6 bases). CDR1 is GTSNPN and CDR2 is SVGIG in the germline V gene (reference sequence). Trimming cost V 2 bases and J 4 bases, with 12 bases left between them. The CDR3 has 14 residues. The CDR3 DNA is TGTGCCTGGAGTTTAGGGGGAACAGGAAACACCATATATTTT. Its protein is CAWSLGGTGNTIYF.

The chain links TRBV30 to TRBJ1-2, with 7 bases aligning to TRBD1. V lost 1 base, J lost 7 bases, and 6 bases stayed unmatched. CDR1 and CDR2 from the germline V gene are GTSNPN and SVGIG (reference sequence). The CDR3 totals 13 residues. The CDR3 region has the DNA TGTGCCTGGAGTGGGGACAGCCTAGCTGGCTACACCTTC. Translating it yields CAWSGDSLAGYTF. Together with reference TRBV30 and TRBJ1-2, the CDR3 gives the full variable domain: SQTIHQWPATLVQPVGSPLSLECTVEGTSNPNLYWYRQAAGRGLQLLFYSVGIGQISSEVPQNLSASRPQDRQFILSSKKLLLSDSGFYLCAWSGDSLAGYTFGSGTRLTVV.

The CDR3 region has the DNA TGTGCCAGCAGCTTAGACATCCGTCTTCCGCAGTACTTC. Translating it yields CASSLDIRLPQYF. The V gene is TRBV7-3, the J gene TRBJ2-7; the D is unclear. V lost 2 bases and J lost 9, with 14 bases in between. The CDR3 covers 13 residues. Germline CDR1 is SGHTA and CDR2 is FQGTGA.